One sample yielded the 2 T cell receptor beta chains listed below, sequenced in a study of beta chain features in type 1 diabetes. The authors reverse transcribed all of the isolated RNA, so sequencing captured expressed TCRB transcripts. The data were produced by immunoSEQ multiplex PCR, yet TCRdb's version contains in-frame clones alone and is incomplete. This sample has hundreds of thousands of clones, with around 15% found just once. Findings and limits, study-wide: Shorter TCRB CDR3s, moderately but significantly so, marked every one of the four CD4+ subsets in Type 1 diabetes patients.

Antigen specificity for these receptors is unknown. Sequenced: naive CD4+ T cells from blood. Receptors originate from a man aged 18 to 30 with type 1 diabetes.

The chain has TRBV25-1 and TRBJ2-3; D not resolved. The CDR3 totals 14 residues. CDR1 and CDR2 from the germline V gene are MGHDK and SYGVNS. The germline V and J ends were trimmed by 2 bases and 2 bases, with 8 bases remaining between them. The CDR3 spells CASSERSHTDTQYF. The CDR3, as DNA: TGTGCCAGCAGTGAACGCTCCCACACAGATACGCAGTATTTT.

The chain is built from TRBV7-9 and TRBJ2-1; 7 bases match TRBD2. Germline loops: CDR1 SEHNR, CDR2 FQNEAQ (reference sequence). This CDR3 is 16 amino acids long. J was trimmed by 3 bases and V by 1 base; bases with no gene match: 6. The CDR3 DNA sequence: TGTGCCAGCAGCTTAGTTGGCGGGAGAAGCTACAATGAGCAGTTCTTC. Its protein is CASSLVGGRSYNEQFF.